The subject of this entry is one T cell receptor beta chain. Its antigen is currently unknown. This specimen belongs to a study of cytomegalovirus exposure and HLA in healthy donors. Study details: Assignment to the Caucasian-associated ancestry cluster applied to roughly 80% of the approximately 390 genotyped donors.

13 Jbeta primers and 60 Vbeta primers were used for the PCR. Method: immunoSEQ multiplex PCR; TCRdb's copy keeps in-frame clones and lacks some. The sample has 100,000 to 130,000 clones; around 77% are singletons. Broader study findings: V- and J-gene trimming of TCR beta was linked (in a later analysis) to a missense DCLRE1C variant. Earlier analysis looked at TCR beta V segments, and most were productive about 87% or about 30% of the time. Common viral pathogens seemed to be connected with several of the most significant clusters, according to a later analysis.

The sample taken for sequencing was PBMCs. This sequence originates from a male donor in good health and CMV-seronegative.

This chain's CDR3 is CASSLLEETQYF. The CDR3 DNA reads TGTGCCAGCAGCTTATTAGAAGAGACCCAGTACTTC. The rearrangement links TRBV7-6 to TRBJ2-5; D not certain. CDR1 and CDR2 from the germline V gene are SGHVS and FNYEAQ. CDR3 length: 12 amino acids. The V end was cut by 2 bases, the J end by 3 bases, with 4 bases between.